The clone carrying this T cell receptor (beta chain) is termed medium-sized. A library made for alpha chains picked up this beta chain off target, so its size means little. This sample was taken from a study of spatial heterogeneity in lung cancer. At the level of the study: Among detected sequences, beta-chain ones consistently exceeded alpha-chain ones in number. The library had UMIs, and each TCR and UMI pair averaged more than ten raw reads.

TCR cDNA molecules each carried a unique molecular identifier. MiXCR, applied by TCRdb to the 5' RACE reads, yields one record per CDR3 protein. The repertoire consists of roughly 2,600 distinct CDR3 sequences, with roughly 4.5% occurring once and the leading ten covering approximately 27%. Described time point: sample taken at primary tumor resection. Unsorted samples of tumor, nontumor lung or frozen PBMC had their whole RNA sequenced. The donors, 72 patients with untreated early-stage non-small cell lung cancer, provided the samples. Specimen: normal lung tissue next to the tumor, collected at surgery. The origin of this receptor is a female donor with early-stage non-small cell lung cancer.

For the CDR3, the DNA is TGTGCCAGCAGTCGGACTAGCGGGAGTAATGAGCAGTTCTTC. It specifies CASSRTSGSNEQFF. The chain is built from TRBV7-2 and TRBJ2-1, with 13 bases identical to TRBD2. The CDR3 consists of 14 residues. Per germline, CDR1 SGHTA and CDR2 FQGNSA. With 6 bases clipped from V and 7 bases from J, the junction kept 3 bases outside the gene matches. The full variable domain, in which reference TRBV7-2 and TRBJ2-1 provide the parts outside the CDR3, is GAGVSQSPSNKVTEKGKDVELRCDPISGHTALYWYRQSLGQGLEFLIYFQGNSAPDKSGLPSDRFSAERTGGSVSTLTIQRTQQEDSAVYLCASSRTSGSNEQFFGPGTRLTVL.